The 14 T cell receptor beta chains given below trace back to one sample, sequenced in a study of T cells in pancreatic ductal adenocarcinoma. Selected pancreatic ductal adenocarcinoma patients had undergone surgery without neoadjuvant therapy. TCRdb's table, derived via immunoSEQ multiplex PCR, lists solely in-frame clones and lacks some. In the table there are about 11,000 clones, 86% of which are singletons. Sequenced input: PBMCs. All receptors derive from a human donor with pancreatic ductal adenocarcinoma.

The chain uses TRBV5-1 and TRBJ1-1; D is ambiguous. This CDR3 contains 13 residues. Germline CDR1 is SGHRS and CDR2 is YFSETQ. V was trimmed by 3 bases and J by 1 base, leaving 7 bases between them. DNA for the CDR3: TGCGCCAGCAGCTGGAAGGGGAACACTGAAGCTTTCTTT. The encoded protein is CASSWKGNTEAFF.

The V gene is TRBV5-4, the J gene TRBJ1-2; D unresolved. The CDR3 runs 12 residues. Trimming cost V 5 bases and J 1 base, with 6 bases left between them. Per the germline V gene, CDR1 is SGHNT and CDR2 is YYREEE (reference sequence). The CDR3 sequence: CASSSNNYGYTF. The CDR3, as DNA: TGTGCCAGCAGTTCGAATAACTATGGCTACACCTTC.

This chain joins TRBV11-3 and TRBJ2-2; TRBD2 matches 9 bases. Germline CDR1 reads SGHNT; CDR2 reads YENEEA. This CDR3 is 16 amino acids long. Trimming removed 5 bases from V and 4 bases from J; junction bases left unmatched: 8. The CDR3 DNA sequence: TGTGCCAGCAGCCCCGCGGCGGGAGGGGTCACCGGGGAGCTGTTTTTT. It is translated as CASSPAAGGVTGELFF.

This chain connects TRBV27 to TRBJ2-7, with D perhaps TRBD1 (5 bases). This CDR3 region has 13 residues. Germline V gene sequence: CDR1 MNHEY, CDR2 SMNVEV (reference sequence). Trimming took 5 bases from V and 5 from J, leaving 13 bases between them. The CDR3: CASSTQIRDEQYF. CDR3 bases: TGTGCCAGCAGTACACAAATCAGGGACGAGCAGTACTTC.

This clone has more than one count but fewer than ten. The rearrangement joins TRBV5-4 to TRBJ2-7; D is possibly TRBD1 or TRBD2 (6 bases each). This CDR3 spans 12 amino acids. Trimming left V 2 bases short and J 7 bases short, with 10 bases between. Looked up from germline, CDR1 is SGHNT and CDR2 is YYREEE (reference sequence). DNA for the CDR3: TGTGCCAGCAGCTTTGGGGGGCCGGAGCAGTACTTC. Its protein product is CASSFGGPEQYF.

This clone was observed once. CDR3 residues: CASSLGGVGGWETQYF. DNA of the CDR3: TGTGCCAGCAGCTTAGGAGGTGTCGGGGGGTGGGAGACCCAGTACTTC. This chain joins TRBV11-2 and TRBJ2-5, with 7 bases lining up with TRBD2. V was pared by 1 base and J by 5 bases, with 10 bases of the junction left unmatched. The CDR3 covers 16 residues. CDR1 and CDR2 from the germline V gene are SGHAT and FQNNGV.

In this sample, this clone is large. V usage is TRBV9 and J usage is TRBJ1-1; tentative D call: TRBD1 (6 bases). The CDR3 runs 15 residues. Per the germline V gene, CDR1 is SGDLS and CDR2 is YYNGEE. The germline V and J ends were trimmed by 4 bases and 3 bases, with 16 bases remaining between them. The CDR3 reads CASSPGGGTDTEAFF. DNA of the CDR3: TGTGCCAGCAGCCCTGGAGGGGGTACGGACACTGAAGCTTTCTTT.

This chain connects TRBV28 to TRBJ1-4; D uncertain. Per germline, CDR1 MDHEN and CDR2 SYDVKM. With 5 bases removed from V and 4 bases from J, the gap between germline ends came to 14 bases. The CDR3 spans 15 residues. The CDR3 nucleotides are TGTGCCAGCAGTCCCCCTGGGAGTGGTAATGAAAAACTGTTTTTT. Amino acids: CASSPPGSGNEKLFF.

CDR3 DNA: TGTGCCAGCAGCTTAGCTAGCGGAATCTACAATGAGCAGTTCTTC. Translated, it gives CASSLASGIYNEQFF. V usage is TRBV11-3 and J usage is TRBJ2-1; 7 bases align to TRBD2. The CDR3 is 15 residues long. V gave up 1 base and J gave up 3 bases; unmatched junction bases: 3. Germline loops: CDR1 SGHNT, CDR2 YENEEA.

The gene calls are TRBV27 and TRBJ2-3; D is unclear. Germline V lookup: CDR1 MNHEY, CDR2 SMNVEV (reference sequence). The CDR3 is 13 residues long. The ends were cut back, 2 bases at V and 3 bases at J, with 6 bases in the middle. CDR3 loop: CASSLLLTDTQYF. CDR3 bases: TGTGCCAGCAGTTTACTCCTGACAGATACGCAGTATTTT.

The chain has TRBV5-1 and TRBJ2-2; 9 positions agree with TRBD2. The length of the CDR3 is 19 residues. Trimming removed 0 bases from V and 0 bases from J; junction bases left unmatched: 9. CDR1 SGHRS and CDR2 YFSETQ come from the germline V gene. The CDR3 DNA follows: TGCGCCAGCAGCTTGGTAGCGGGAGCGCGATACTCGAACACCGGGGAGCTGTTTTTT. Protein: CASSLVAGARYSNTGELFF.

This chain's CDR3 is CASSSGTGRNGYTF. CDR3 coding DNA: TGTGCCAGCAGCTCCGGGACAGGTAGAAATGGCTACACCTTC. The chain recombines TRBV7-2 with TRBJ1-2; 8 positions agree with TRBD1. The CDR3 length is 14 residues. CDR1 and CDR2 from the germline V gene are SGHTA and FQGNSA. After removal of 4 bases from V and 6 bases from J, the junction contained 7 bases not matched to a gene.

This chain connects TRBV6-5 to TRBJ2-7, with D uncertain. Trimming shortened V by 10 bases and J by 0 bases, and 16 bases separated the two germline ends. The CDR3 sequence is 14 residues long. CDR1 and CDR2 from the germline V gene are MNHEY and SVGAGI. This CDR3 is CATIRASTSYEQYF. CDR3 DNA: TGTGCCACTATTCGGGCTTCTACCTCCTACGAGCAGTACTTC.

This chain links TRBV15 with TRBJ2-1; the match to TRBD2 covers 7 bases. V lost 7 bases to trimming and J lost 11 bases; unmatched junction nucleotides: 20. The CDR3 runs to 16 residues. The V gene's germline CDR1 is LNHNV and CDR2 YYDKDF (reference sequence). CDR3 residues: CATNRGSAGPGEKQFF. The CDR3 bases are TGTGCCACCAACCGGGGGTCAGCGGGACCGGGCGAGAAGCAGTTCTTC.